The 18 T cell receptor beta chains in this list originate from one sample, sequenced in a study of persistence of HIV-infected CD4 T cells. These receptors' antigens are unknown. The stimulus was an HIV-1 Gag 15-mer peptide pool, around 1.1 ug/peptide/mL. CD40L-negative CD69-negative CD45RO-high memory CD4+ T cells were sorted as populations depleted of antigen-responding cells. This was the immunoSEQ version 4 assay in survey mode. The method was immunoSEQ multiplex PCR; TCRdb's version includes in-frame clones alone and lacks a portion of them. The sample lists about 43,000 clones, 75% to 85% occurring once. The specimen was CD4+ T cells sorted from PBMCs after approximately 19-hour stimulation, collected from a patient who received antiretroviral therapy. These receptors were obtained from an adult man with HIV who was CMV-seropositive.

This clone was recorded a few times. The chain has TRBV5-4 and TRBJ2-3; 9 bases match TRBD2. The CDR3 contains 17 residues. CDR1 and CDR2 from the germline V gene are SGHNT and YYREEE (reference sequence). Losses at the gene ends were 4 bases for V and 2 bases for J; bases not matched to a gene: 11. The CDR3 is CASSISFLAGHTDTQYF. As DNA, the CDR3 is TGTGCCAGCAGCATATCCTTCCTAGCGGGGCACACAGATACGCAGTATTTT.

The chain links TRBV7-9 to TRBJ2-1; D is unclear. The CDR3 extends over 13 amino acids. Trimming took 4 bases from V and 10 from J, leaving 14 bases between them. Looked up from germline, CDR1 is SEHNR and CDR2 is FQNEAQ (reference sequence). The CDR3 is CASSWNSYKEQFF. CDR3 DNA: TGTGCCAGCAGCTGGAACTCTTATAAGGAGCAGTTCTTC.

The chain employs TRBV30 and TRBJ2-1; 8 bases are shared with TRBD1. Germline V gene data show CDR1 as GTSNPN and CDR2 as SVGIG (reference sequence). The CDR3 is made up of 14 amino acids. V gave up 3 bases and J gave up 5 bases; unmatched junction bases: 6. This CDR3 is CAWRGQGQNNEQFF. The CDR3 DNA sequence: TGTGCCTGGAGAGGACAGGGTCAAAACAATGAGCAGTTCTTC. The full variable domain, with the rest looked up from reference TRBV30 and TRBJ2-1, is SQTIHQWPATLVQPVGSPLSLECTVEGTSNPNLYWYRQAAGRGLQLLFYSVGIGQISSEVPQNLSASRPQDRQFILSSKKLLLSDSGFYLCAWRGQGQNNEQFFGPGTRLTVL.

The chain joins TRBV19 to TRBJ1-1; TRBD1 matches at 8 bases. Germline values: CDR1 LNHDA, CDR2 SQIVND (reference sequence). V lost 7 bases, J lost 3 bases, and 4 bases stayed unmatched. This CDR3 contains 13 residues. CDR3 nucleotide sequence: TGTGCCAGTAATACAGGGGGGTACACTGAAGCTTTCTTT. It yields the protein CASNTGGYTEAFF.

The genes are TRBV20-1 and TRBJ1-2; D call uncertain. Germline-derived CDR1 and CDR2 are DFQATT and SNEGSKA (reference sequence). Trimming shortened V by 8 bases and J by 6 bases, and 13 bases separated the two germline ends. This CDR3 region has 11 residues. The CDR3 DNA reads as TGCAGTCAAAGGCGGGGAAATGGCTACACCTTC. It translates to CSQRRGNGYTF.

The V and J genes are TRBV3-1 (or the pseudogene TRBV3-2) and TRBJ2-3; D remains unclear. Germline V lookup: CDR1 LGHDT, CDR2 YNNKEL (reference sequence). The V gene lost 1 base and the J gene lost 0 bases, with 11 bases spanning the gap. The CDR3 has 16 residues. The CDR3 sequence: CASSQAVSFSTDTQYF. The CDR3 DNA reads as TGTGCCAGCAGCCAAGCCGTTTCCTTTAGCACAGATACGCAGTATTTT.

V and J are TRBV6-1 and TRBJ2-7, with D perhaps matching TRBD1 (6 bases). The germline gives CDR1 MNHNS, CDR2 SASEGT. The V gene lost 1 base and the J gene lost 2 bases, with 6 bases spanning the gap. The CDR3 runs to 13 residues. DNA of the CDR3: TGTGCCAGCAGTGAAGGGGGGCCCTACGAGCAGTACTTC. Residues: CASSEGGPYEQYF.

The CDR3 region is CASSPAVAGADEQFF. The CDR3 DNA reads TGTGCCAGCAGCCCCGCGGTAGCGGGAGCGGATGAGCAGTTCTTC. The chain combines TRBV4-2 with TRBJ2-1, with TRBD2 identical over 9 bases. This CDR3 region has 15 residues. The germline V gene encodes CDR1 LGHNA and CDR2 YNFKEQ. The V and J ends lost 4 bases and 8 bases, in that order; junction bases with no gene match: 9.

The V gene is TRBV25-1, the J gene TRBJ1-6; 9 bases line up with TRBD1. Germline CDR1 and CDR2: MGHDK and SYGVNS. The ends lost 3 bases at V and 7 bases at J; junction bases unmatched: 4. The CDR3 runs 15 residues. CDR3 loop: CASSEDRGQNSPLHF. DNA of the CDR3: TGTGCCAGCAGTGAGGACAGGGGCCAAAATTCACCCCTCCACTTT.

The chain links TRBV18 to TRBJ2-3; the D is unclear. The germline gives CDR1 KGHSH, CDR2 LQKENI. V shed 6 bases and J shed 2 bases, with 12 bases lying between them. The CDR3 spans 14 residues. For the CDR3, the DNA is TGTGCCAGCTCCCCTGTGGCCACCACAGATACGCAGTATTTT. Translated: CASSPVATTDTQYF.

The chain is built from TRBV4-2 and TRBJ2-3, with 9 positions matching TRBD2. This CDR3 has 16 residues. The germline V gene encodes CDR1 LGHNA and CDR2 YNFKEQ. Trimming cost V 4 bases and J 6 bases; bases outside gene matches: 11. The CDR3 reads CASSPRAGGPGDTQYF. The CDR3 bases are TGTGCCAGCAGCCCAAGGGCGGGAGGGCCGGGTGATACGCAGTATTTT.

The chain recombines TRBV11-1 with TRBJ2-7, with 12 positions matching TRBD2. The CDR3 length is 15 residues. Germline V CDR1 and CDR2: SGHAT, FQDESV (reference sequence). V gave up 1 base and J gave up 3 bases; unmatched junction bases: 1. CDR3 nucleotides: TGTGCCAGCAGCTTAGAGACTAGCGGGAGCTACGAGCAGTACTTC. Translating gives CASSLETSGSYEQYF.

The V call is TRBV5-6, the J call TRBJ1-4, with 10 nucleotides matching TRBD1. The CDR3 runs to 14 residues. Trimming at V came to 4 bases and at J to 7 bases, leaving 4 bases not matched to a gene. Per germline, CDR1 SGHDT and CDR2 YYEEEE. The CDR3 DNA sequence: TGTGCCAGCAGCGGGACAGGGGAGGGTGAAAAACTGTTTTTT. Residues: CASSGTGEGEKLFF.

The genes are TRBV7-2 and TRBJ2-5; D remains unclear. Trimming took off 5 bases at V and 6 bases at J, with 19 bases between the two ends. CDR3 length equals 15 residues. Germline loops: CDR1 SGHTA, CDR2 FQGNSA. As DNA, the CDR3 is TGTGCCAGCAGCCCTCCCCCGACCCCCGGCAAGACCCAGTACTTC. Protein: CASSPPPTPGKTQYF.

The chain employs TRBV6-5 and TRBJ1-3; D not resolved. Trimming pared 2 bases from V and 0 bases from J, leaving 5 bases between. Germline CDR1 is MNHEY and CDR2 is SVGAGI. The CDR3 sequence is 14 residues long. The CDR3 sequence: CASSYRSSGNTIYF. CDR3 sequence (DNA): TGTGCCAGCAGTTACCGGAGCTCTGGAAACACCATATATTTT.

This clone turned up a few times. The chain links TRBV14 to TRBJ2-7; D gene unclear. The germline CDR1 and CDR2 sequences are SGHDN and FVKESK. The length of the CDR3 is 14 residues. V was shortened by 4 bases and J by 3 bases, with 13 bases between the two germline ends. The CDR3 sequence: CASSRGPVGYEQYF. The CDR3 region has the DNA TGTGCCAGCAGCCGGGGTCCCGTGGGCTACGAGCAGTACTTC.

V is TRBV5-8 and J is TRBJ1-6, with D possibly matching TRBD1 (6 bases). Trimming took 4 bases from V and 9 from J, leaving 14 bases between them. The CDR3 is 14 residues long. Germline V gene lookup returns CDR1 SGHTS and CDR2 YDEGEE. DNA of the CDR3: TGTGCCAGCAGCCCCACCCGGGGGCTTTCACCCCTCCACTTT. Its translation: CASSPTRGLSPLHF.

This chain connects TRBV29-1 to TRBJ2-5; a possible D gene is TRBD1 (5 bases). V lost 7 bases and J 3 bases, leaving 12 bases between the germline ends. The CDR3 is 12 residues long. Germline CDR1 SQVTM, CDR2 ANQGSEA. The CDR3 spells CSAGPGKETQYF. In DNA, the CDR3 is TGCAGCGCCGGACCAGGGAAAGAGACCCAGTACTTC.